The clone carrying this TCR beta chain was seen a handful of times. The data were taken from a study of blood T cell repertoires in COVID-19. In the study overall: PBMCs, B-cell-depleted T cells, or T cells provided the cDNA or gDNA that made up the material.

CDR1 KGHSH and CDR2 LQKENI come from the germline V gene. The V segment lost 6 bases and the J segment 4 bases; nucleotides outside the gene matches: 5. This CDR3 region has 14 residues. Per the original data handling: Nucleated cell number was recorded as an estimate derived from reference gene primer amplification. TCRdb's copy holds only in-frame clones and misses some; the assay was immunoSEQ multiplex PCR. The V and J calls and clone size were taken over from that table, and D and trimming were inferred from the DNA. The data show tens of thousands of clones, 80% to 90% seen once. The sequence was collected from a man between 50 and 59 years old with COVID-19, enrolled during active disease. The rearrangement joins TRBV18 to TRBJ1-5, with 8 bases fitting TRBD1. Sequencing was done on a sample of peripheral blood. The CDR3 loop reads CASSPGQANQPQHF. The CDR3 region has the DNA TGTGCCAGCTCCCCGGGACAGGCGAATCAGCCCCAGCATTTT.